One sample yielded the 26 T cell receptor beta chains listed below, sequenced in a study of shared clonotypes between healthy human individuals. The data were produced by immunoSEQ multiplex PCR, yet TCRdb's version contains in-frame clones alone and is incomplete. The table includes millions of clones, around 90% detected once. Sequencing used naive CD4+ T cells sorted from blood. Subset: CD45RA+ positively selected. These receptor sequences come from a young man in good health.

This clone was seen once. The chain employs TRBV5-1 and TRBJ2-2, with D possibly being TRBD1 or TRBD2 (5 bases each). Trimming removed 1 base at V and 9 bases at J, with 13 bases between. CDR1 is SGHRS, CDR2 YFSETQ, per germline. CDR3 size: 14 residues. The CDR3 DNA follows: TGCGCCAGCAGCTTGTTTGGGGACCCCCGGGAGCTGTTTTTT. This translates into CASSLFGDPRELFF.

The chain joins TRBV9 to TRBJ2-1; perhaps TRBD2 as D (6 bases). V dropped 0 bases and J dropped 7 bases, with 11 bases sitting between them. The CDR3 runs to 14 residues. CDR1 and CDR2 from the germline V gene are SGDLS and YYNGEE. This chain's CDR3 is CASSVGGGANEQFF. For the CDR3, the DNA is TGTGCCAGCAGCGTAGGGGGCGGGGCGAATGAGCAGTTCTTC. The variable domain in full, completed from reference TRBV9 and TRBJ2-1, reads DSGVTQTPKHLITATGQRVTLRCSPRSGDLSVYWYQQSLDQGLQFLIQYYNGEERAKGNILERFSAQQFPDLHSELNLSSLELGDSALYFCASSVGGGANEQFFGPGTRLTVL.

V gene TRBV6-6 combines with J gene TRBJ2-1; D may match TRBD1 or TRBD2 (6 bases each). The ends were cut back, 5 bases at V and 8 bases at J, with 16 bases in the middle. The V gene's germline CDR1 is MNHNY and CDR2 SVGAGI (reference sequence). The CDR3 contains 14 residues. For the CDR3, the DNA is TGTGCCAGCAGTCCCCGGGGGCGGATGGATGAGCAGTTCTTC. It yields the protein CASSPRGRMDEQFF.

The chain uses TRBV29-1 and TRBJ2-3; the match to TRBD1 covers 8 bases. J lost 3 bases, V lost 7 bases, and 6 bases had no gene match. Germline CDR1 is SQVTM and CDR2 is ANQGSEA. The CDR3 loop spans 13 amino acids. CDR3 in amino acids: CSASTGVTDTQYF. CDR3 nucleotides: TGCAGCGCATCGACAGGGGTAACAGATACGCAGTATTTT.

This chain connects TRBV14 to TRBJ2-7, with 10 nucleotides matching TRBD2. Per the germline V gene, CDR1 is SGHDN and CDR2 is FVKESK. V shed 0 bases, J shed 4 bases, and the junction held 6 bases outside the gene matches. This CDR3 spans 16 amino acids. The CDR3 coding sequence is TGTGCCAGCAGCCAAGAACCGGGACTAGCGTTATACGAGCAGTACTTC. Translation: CASSQEPGLALYEQYF.

In the case of this clone: This CDR3 is also generated by other DNA sequences in the sample. This chain connects TRBV5-1 to TRBJ2-1, with TRBD2 as a possible D gene (6 bases). The CDR3 extends over 14 amino acids. Trimming took 4 bases from V and 0 from J, leaving 8 bases between them. The germline gives CDR1 SGHRS, CDR2 YFSETQ. CDR3 residues: CASSPLASYNEQFF. CDR3 DNA: TGCGCCAGCAGCCCACTAGCCTCCTACAATGAGCAGTTCTTC.

This chain links TRBV10-3 with TRBJ1-2, with D maybe TRBD1 (5 bases). The CDR3 has 13 amino acids. From germline, CDR1 is ENHRY and CDR2 SYGVKD. V was pared by 8 bases and J by 3 bases, with 13 bases between. As DNA, the CDR3 is TGTGCCATCGGGGCGCTTGACGACTATGGCTACACCTTC. Its protein product is CAIGALDDYGYTF.

This chain uses TRBV10-3 with TRBJ2-7, with D possibly TRBD2 on 7 matching bases. The ends were cut back, 6 bases at V and 3 bases at J, with 12 bases in the middle. Germline V gene data show CDR1 as ENHRY and CDR2 as SYGVKD. This CDR3 spans 13 amino acids. In DNA form, the CDR3 reads TGTGCCATCAGCGGGGGGCATGACTACGAGCAGTACTTC. Amino acid sequence: CAISGGHDYEQYF.

The rearrangement joins TRBV9 to TRBJ1-3; no definite D call. Germline V gene data show CDR1 as SGDLS and CDR2 as YYNGEE. This CDR3 has 13 amino acids. V was shortened by 3 bases and J by 8 bases, with 12 bases between the two germline ends. CDR3 nucleotides: TGTGCCAGCAGCGCCTCTGTCGGGGACACCATATATTTT. This encodes CASSASVGDTIYF.

The chain couples TRBV18 to TRBJ2-3; D assignment may be TRBD1 or TRBD2 (5 bases each). Germline V gene lookup returns CDR1 KGHSH and CDR2 LQKENI. The CDR3 length is 15 residues. V was shortened by 3 bases and J by 0 bases, with 10 bases between the two germline ends. DNA of the CDR3: TGTGCCAGCTCACCGTTCGGGGCTAGCACAGATACGCAGTATTTT. Its protein is CASSPFGASTDTQYF.

The V call is TRBV6-6, the J call TRBJ2-7, with 9 positions matching TRBD1. The CDR3 is 16 amino acids. Losses at the gene ends were 5 bases for V and 1 base for J; bases not matched to a gene: 9. Germline loops: CDR1 MNHNY, CDR2 SVGAGI (reference sequence). As DNA, the CDR3 is TGTGCCAGCAGTCCTGGACAGGGGCTAGTTTCCTACGAGCAGTACTTC. It translates to CASSPGQGLVSYEQYF.

DNA of the CDR3: TGTGCCAGCAGCGGTTCCGGGACAGGGGTCACTGAAGCTTTCTTT. It specifies CASSGSGTGVTEAFF. V gene TRBV9 combines with J gene TRBJ1-1; the match to TRBD1 covers 10 bases. The ends lost 3 bases at V and 4 bases at J; junction bases unmatched: 6. Germline lookup yields CDR1 SGDLS and CDR2 YYNGEE. This CDR3 spans 15 amino acids.

The rearrangement uses TRBV19 and TRBJ2-5; D is ambiguous. Germline V lookup: CDR1 LNHDA, CDR2 SQIVND (reference sequence). V was pared by 5 bases and J by 4 bases, with 14 bases between. The CDR3 is 14 residues long. CDR3 sequence: CASSDWRLRETQYF. DNA of the CDR3: TGTGCCAGTAGTGACTGGCGTCTGAGAGAGACCCAGTACTTC.

The sample holds one count of this clone. The chain recombines TRBV2 with TRBJ1-6; D is perhaps TRBD1 (5 bases). Trimming stripped 9 bases from V and 7 bases from J, with 16 bases between. Germline V lookup: CDR1 SNHLY, CDR2 FYNNEI. The CDR3 has 14 residues. The CDR3 reads CASGLGGNNSPLHF. The CDR3 nucleotides read TGTGCCAGTGGCTTGGGGGGGAACAATTCACCCCTCCACTTT.

The rearrangement links TRBV4-1 to TRBJ1-5, with 9 bases lining up with TRBD1. The ends lost 6 bases at V and 1 base at J; junction bases unmatched: 4. This CDR3 spans 15 amino acids. Germline loops: CDR1 MGHRA, CDR2 YSYEKL. The CDR3 region is CASRPGQGSNQPQHF. The DNA for the CDR3 is TGCGCCAGCAGACCTGGACAGGGGAGCAATCAGCCCCAGCATTTT.

Written as DNA, the CDR3 is TGCGCCAGCAGCTTTGGCAGCAACGAGCAGTACTTC. The encoded protein is CASSFGSNEQYF. The genes are TRBV5-1 and TRBJ2-7, with no clear D. The CDR3 loop spans 12 amino acids. The ends were cut back, 2 bases at V and 5 bases at J, with 8 bases in the middle. Germline-derived CDR1 and CDR2 are SGHRS and YFSETQ. Full variable domain (remainder filled in from reference TRBV5-1 and TRBJ2-7): KAGVTQTPRYLIKTRGQQVTLSCSPISGHRSVSWYQQTPGQGLQFLFEYFSETQRNKGNFPGRFSGRQFSNSRSEMNVSTLELGDSALYLCASSFGSNEQYFGPGTRLTVT.

This chain joins TRBV5-1 and TRBJ2-3; D not certain. The CDR3 covers 18 residues. The V gene's germline CDR1 is SGHRS and CDR2 YFSETQ. V gave up 1 base and J gave up 2 bases, with 20 bases separating them. In DNA, the CDR3 is TGCGCCAGCAGCTTGTCCGTATTTGGTTCAGACCTCACAGATACGCAGTATTTT. It translates to CASSLSVFGSDLTDTQYF.

The chain recombines TRBV6-1 with TRBJ2-3; 7 bases line up with TRBD2. The CDR3 extends over 16 amino acids. Germline loops: CDR1 MNHNS, CDR2 SASEGT. Unmatched junction bases numbered 7, after V lost 3 bases and J lost 1 base. The CDR3 sequence is CASSESGAGGTDTQYF. DNA for the CDR3: TGTGCCAGCAGTGAGAGTGGGGCGGGGGGCACAGATACGCAGTATTTT.

The chain couples TRBV7-3 to TRBJ2-3; D is perhaps TRBD2 (6 bases). Per germline, CDR1 SGHTA and CDR2 FQGTGA. The CDR3 is 16 residues long. Trimming stripped 2 bases from V and 4 bases from J, with 16 bases between. The CDR3 region is CASSLEGGGAADTQYF. The DNA for the CDR3 is TGTGCCAGCAGCTTAGAAGGAGGCGGGGCGGCAGATACGCAGTATTTT.

Note on this clone: This sample also contains other DNA sequences that code for the same CDR3. The CDR3 is CASSYSTGVNSPLHF. The CDR3 DNA reads as TGTGCCAGCAGTTACTCGACAGGGGTTAATTCACCCCTCCACTTT. This rearrangement joins TRBV6-5 to TRBJ1-6, with 8 nucleotides matching TRBD1. Germline values: CDR1 MNHEY, CDR2 SVGAGI. The CDR3 is 15 residues long. Losses at the gene ends were 0 bases for V and 6 bases for J; bases not matched to a gene: 1.

This chain's CDR3 is CAISPTSGGSYEQYF. CDR3 DNA sequence: TGTGCCATCAGTCCTACTAGCGGGGGTTCCTACGAGCAGTACTTC. This rearrangement joins TRBV10-3 to TRBJ2-7, with 11 bases that match TRBD2. Germline loops: CDR1 ENHRY, CDR2 SYGVKD. After removal of 5 bases from V and 1 base from J, the junction contained 4 bases not matched to a gene. There are 15 residues in the CDR3.

V is TRBV7-9 and J is TRBJ1-1; TRBD1 aligns across 9 bases. J gave up 7 bases and V 5 bases, and 8 bases lay outside the gene matches. There are 14 residues in the CDR3. Germline-derived CDR1 and CDR2 are SEHNR and FQNEAQ (reference sequence). The CDR3 here is CASSPDRGWGEAFF. CDR3 DNA: TGTGCCAGCAGCCCGGACAGGGGTTGGGGTGAAGCTTTCTTT.

The chain links TRBV2 to TRBJ2-4, with 12 nucleotides matching TRBD2. The V gene end was trimmed by 5 bases and the J gene end by 8 bases; junction bases not matched to a gene: 4. Germline values: CDR1 SNHLY, CDR2 FYNNEI. CDR3 length equals 14 residues. In DNA, the CDR3 is TGTGCCAGCAGTTGGACTAGCGGGATGTACATTCAGTACTTC. It is translated as CASSWTSGMYIQYF.

Of note for this clone: This sample includes further DNA sequences coding for the same CDR3. V and J are TRBV5-4 and TRBJ1-1; D perhaps matches TRBD1 (5 bases). Germline V CDR1 and CDR2: SGHNT, YYREEE (reference sequence). The CDR3 sequence is 14 residues long. V was cut by 2 bases and J by 3 bases, with 11 bases left in between. CDR3 residues: CASSLRGGDTEAFF. Written as DNA, the CDR3 is TGTGCCAGCAGCTTAAGGGGCGGAGACACTGAAGCTTTCTTT.

V gene TRBV10-3 combines with J gene TRBJ1-5; 8 bases are shared with TRBD1. The CDR3 has 13 amino acids. Germline CDR1 reads ENHRY; CDR2 reads SYGVKD. V lost 6 bases to trimming and J lost 5 bases; unmatched junction nucleotides: 3. The CDR3 nucleotides read TGTGCCATCAGCCAGGGGGCCGATCAGCCCCAGCATTTT. Amino acids: CAISQGADQPQHF.

CDR3 sequence: CASSVAQGGHEQYF. The CDR3 bases are TGTGCCAGCAGCGTGGCACAGGGGGGCCACGAGCAGTACTTC. The V and J genes are TRBV9 and TRBJ2-7, with 8 bases matching TRBD1. Trimming took 2 bases from V and 5 from J; bases not matched to a gene: 6. Germline V CDR1 and CDR2: SGDLS, YYNGEE. This CDR3 has 14 amino acids. The variable domain in full, with the rest retrieved from reference TRBV9 and TRBJ2-7, is DSGVTQTPKHLITATGQRVTLRCSPRSGDLSVYWYQQSLDQGLQFLIQYYNGEERAKGNILERFSAQQFPDLHSELNLSSLELGDSALYFCASSVAQGGHEQYFGPGTRLTVT.